The clone carrying this TCR beta chain was seen a handful of times. The antigen is not known. Unrecorded immune exposures were likely, despite nominal health at sampling. These data are taken from a study of cytomegalovirus exposure and HLA in healthy donors. The overall study: HLA-typed donors contributed around 85 million unique TCRs, which were held in an early data release. Study-wide points: A further, later analysis showed that HLA-associated TCR beta chains (compared with equally common others) were more clonally expanded. With high specificity and sensitivity, the classifier reportedly diagnosed cytomegalovirus status.

PCR employed 60 Vbeta and 13 Jbeta primers. Produced via immunoSEQ multiplex PCR; TCRdb's table is partial and in-frame only. This table holds 150,000 or so clones, around 77% found once. This CDR3 has 17 amino acids. Germline-derived CDR1 and CDR2 are GTSNPN and SVGIG (reference sequence). Deletions cut 4 bases from V and 0 bases from J, with 19 bases between. Sequenced material: PBMCs. The clonotype comes from a woman between 40 and 55 years old in good health and CMV-seronegative. This chain links TRBV30 with TRBJ2-1, with D perhaps TRBD2 (5 bases). For the CDR3, the DNA is TGTGCCTGGAAACGAGGGAGTGTGTGGAGCTCCTACAATGAGCAGTTCTTC. Translation: CAWKRGSVWSSYNEQFF.